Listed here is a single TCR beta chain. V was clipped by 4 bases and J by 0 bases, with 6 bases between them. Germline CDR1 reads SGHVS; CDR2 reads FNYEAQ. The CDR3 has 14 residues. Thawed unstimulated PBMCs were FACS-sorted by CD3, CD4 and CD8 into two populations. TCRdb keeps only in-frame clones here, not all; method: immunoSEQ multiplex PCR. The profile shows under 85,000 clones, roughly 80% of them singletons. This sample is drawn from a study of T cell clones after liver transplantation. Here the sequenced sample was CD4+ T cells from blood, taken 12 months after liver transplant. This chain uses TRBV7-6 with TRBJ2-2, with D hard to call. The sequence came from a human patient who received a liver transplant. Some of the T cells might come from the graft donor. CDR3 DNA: TGTGCCAGCAGCTCCCTAGCGAACACCGGGGAGCTGTTTTTT. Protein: CASSSLANTGELFF.